The 26 T cell receptor beta chains below all came from one sample that was sequenced in a study of blood T cells in healthy people across ages. With a J-beta primer mix and a sample-barcoded 5' primer, a second PCR ran about 7 to 12 cycles. TCRdb passed the 5' RACE reads through MiXCR, listing each CDR3 protein once. The sample consists of fewer than 750,000 distinct CDR3 sequences, roughly half of them appearing once. The sequenced material came from blood. Receptor source: a woman at least 80 years old in good health.

Many counts were recorded for this clonotype. CDR3 nucleotide sequence: TGTGCCAGCCGGCAGTCTAGCACAGATACGCAGTATTTT. Residues: CASRQSSTDTQYF. V gene TRBV12-3 or TRBV12-4 combines with J gene TRBJ2-3, with D uncertain. CDR3 length: 13 residues. The V and J ends lost 8 bases and 0 bases respectively, with 9 bases between them.

This chain joins TRBV11-1 and TRBJ2-3; no firm D call. This CDR3 is built from 14 residues. Per germline, CDR1 SGHAT and CDR2 FQDESV (reference sequence). V shed 3 bases and J shed 10 bases, with 17 bases lying between them. CDR3 region: CASSFGLSALAQYF. The CDR3 DNA sequence: TGTGCCAGCAGCTTCGGCCTCTCAGCGCTGGCGCAGTATTTT.

This clonotype has only a few counts. The chain carries TRBV5-1 and TRBJ2-2; D possibly corresponds to TRBD1 (6 bases). Looked up from germline, CDR1 is SGHRS and CDR2 is YFSETQ. This CDR3 is built from 16 residues. With 2 bases removed from V and 5 bases from J, the gap between germline ends came to 16 bases. The CDR3 here is CASSFAPGTPTGELFF. Written as DNA, the CDR3 is TGCGCCAGCAGCTTCGCCCCCGGGACACCGACCGGGGAGCTGTTTTTT.

This clonotype was observed many times. The V call is TRBV27, the J call TRBJ2-3; tentatively, D is TRBD2 (5 bases). V lost 5 bases and J 4 bases, leaving 13 bases between the germline ends. The length of the CDR3 is 14 residues. The germline V gene has CDR1 MNHEY and CDR2 SMNVEV (reference sequence). The CDR3 loop reads CASSHRGSSDTQYF. In nucleotides, the CDR3 is TGTGCCAGCAGTCATCGGGGTAGCTCAGATACGCAGTATTTT.

This clonotype was counted only a few times. This may come from a read error, since a much larger clone is one base off. The CDR3 nucleotides are TGTGCCAGCAGTCCGGGGGCTAGTCAGTACTTC. Its translation is CASSPGASQYF. V gene TRBV6-6 combines with J gene TRBJ2-5, with D perhaps assigned TRBD1 or TRBD2 (6 bases each). With 5 bases removed from V and 11 bases from J, the gap between germline ends came to 12 bases. Germline loops: CDR1 MNHNY, CDR2 SVGAGI (reference sequence). The CDR3 consists of 11 residues.

Remarks on this clonotype: Being one base from a much bigger clone, this may be a read error. The chain combines TRBV2 with TRBJ1-6, with 7 nucleotides matching TRBD1. CDR3 size: 15 residues. The V gene's germline CDR1 is SNHLY and CDR2 FYNNEI. Trimming took 6 bases from V and 12 from J; bases not matched to a gene: 14. The CDR3 is CASRDDRVGGLPLHF. The CDR3 nucleotides are TGTGCCAGCAGGGACGACAGGGTGGGCGGTTTACCCCTCCACTTT.

This clonotype was detected ten times or more. The chain links TRBV27 to TRBJ1-2, with TRBD1 matching over 11 bases. V lost 6 bases to trimming and J lost 6 bases; unmatched junction nucleotides: 21. The germline V gene encodes CDR1 MNHEY and CDR2 SMNVEV (reference sequence). The CDR3 has 19 residues. The CDR3 DNA sequence: TGTGCCAGCAGGAGTTTATATGGGGGACAGGGGGAATGGTTGGATGGCTACACCTTC. Amino acid sequence: CASRSLYGGQGEWLDGYTF.

V usage is TRBV6-4 and J usage is TRBJ2-1; TRBD2 agrees at 11 bases. CDR3 length: 15 amino acids. The V gene's germline CDR1 is MRHNA and CDR2 SNTAGT. The J segment lost 9 bases and the V segment lost 0 bases, leaving 4 bases of the junction unmatched. As DNA, the CDR3 is TGTGCCAGCAGTGACTCGCTAGCGGGGGGAGGTGAGCAGTTCTTC. This translates into CASSDSLAGGGEQFF.

Concerning this clonotype: This may arise from a read error, as a much more abundant clone is one base away. The chain uses TRBV6-2 or TRBV6-3 and TRBJ1-2, with no clear D. This CDR3 has 14 residues. In germline, CDR1 is MNHEY, CDR2 SVGEGT. In DNA, the CDR3 is TGTGCCGGCAGCCCTTCGCGGGAGGGAAGCGGCTACACCTTC. This translates into CAGSPSREGSGYTF.

CDR3 nucleotides: TGTGCCAGCAGCGGTCGTAGCGGGGGGATAGAAGAGACCCAGTACTTC. Translated, it gives CASSGRSGGIEETQYF. The chain employs TRBV6-1 and TRBJ2-7, with 10 positions matching TRBD2. The DNA end lines up better with TRBJ2-5; the J call may be wrong. The CDR3 is 16 residues long. The germline V gene encodes CDR1 MNHNS and CDR2 SASEGT.

This clonotype has ten or more counts. This chain connects TRBV25-1 to TRBJ2-6; 10 bases match TRBD1. The CDR3 totals 17 residues. V lost 4 bases to trimming and J lost 3 bases; unmatched junction nucleotides: 6. Germline V gene data show CDR1 as MGHDK and CDR2 as SYGVNS. Here the CDR3 reads CASSGRTGGIGANVLTF. For the CDR3, the DNA is TGTGCCAGCAGTGGGCGGACAGGGGGTATTGGGGCCAACGTCCTGACTTTC.

The sample holds a few counts of this clonotype. The chain uses TRBV12-3 or TRBV12-4 and TRBJ2-2; possibly TRBD1 for D (6 bases). Trimming took 3 bases from V and 1 from J, leaving 12 bases between them. The CDR3 length is 16 residues. The CDR3 sequence: CASSLAPGENTGELFF. The CDR3 nucleotides read TGTGCCAGCAGTTTGGCTCCAGGGGAGAACACCGGGGAGCTGTTTTTT.

This clonotype was picked up one time. Since a much larger clone is just one base distant, this may be a read error. The rearrangement uses TRBV28 and TRBJ1-2, with D unresolved. CDR3 length: 12 residues. CDR1 is MDHEN, CDR2 SYDVKM, per germline. CDR3 coding DNA: TGTGCCAGCATTTTAAGGGCGTACGGCTACACCTTC. It is translated as CASILRAYGYTF.

The gene calls are TRBV2 and TRBJ2-1; the match to TRBD2 covers 10 bases. V shed 1 base and J 6 bases; nucleotides not matched to a gene: 6. The CDR3 consists of 16 residues. Germline values: CDR1 SNHLY, CDR2 FYNNEI. The CDR3, as DNA: TGTGCCAGCAGTGAAGGGGCCCGACTAGCGGGCAATGAGCAGTTCTTC. Residues: CASSEGARLAGNEQFF.

This clonotype was counted a few times. The gene calls are TRBV12-3 or TRBV12-4 and TRBJ2-2; 9 nucleotides match TRBD1. CDR3 size: 16 residues. V was clipped by 4 bases and J by 2 bases; unmatched bases: 5. This chain's CDR3 is CASSSGTGLNTGELFF. DNA of the CDR3: TGTGCCAGCAGTTCGGGGACAGGGCTAAACACCGGGGAGCTGTTTTTT.

The chain couples TRBV20-1 to TRBJ2-3; D might be TRBD1 (6 bases). The CDR3 has 13 amino acids. Germline assignment: CDR1 DFQATT and CDR2 SNEGSKA (reference sequence). The V end was cut by 6 bases, the J end by 2 bases, with 12 bases between. CDR3 residues: CSAPPGATDTQYF. In DNA, the CDR3 is TGCAGTGCGCCACCAGGGGCCACAGATACGCAGTATTTT.

This clonotype has a count of ten or more. The chain uses TRBV9 and TRBJ2-1; D call uncertain. V lost 5 bases and J 2 bases, leaving 8 bases between the germline ends. This CDR3 has 13 amino acids. The germline V gene has CDR1 SGDLS and CDR2 YYNGEE. In nucleotides, the CDR3 is TGTGCCAGCAGGGCGCTAGCCTACAATGAGCAGTTCTTC. Protein: CASRALAYNEQFF.

Remarks on this clonotype: Germline is not matched at one junction end, which may reflect a read error. This chain links TRBV7-2 with TRBJ2-2; D possibly corresponds to TRBD2 (7 bases). The CDR3 has 16 amino acids. Looked up from germline, CDR1 is SGHTA and CDR2 is FQGNSA. The CDR3 reads CASNLVQGGSTGELFF. CDR3 bases: TGTGCCAGCAACTTAGTACAGGGAGGGAGCACCGGGGAGCTGTTTTTT. The variable domain in full, completed from reference TRBV7-2 and TRBJ2-2, reads GAGVSQSPSNKVTEKGKDVELRCDPISGHTALYWYRQSLGQGLEFLIYFQGNSAPDKSGLPSDRFSAERTGGSVSTLTIQRTQQEDSAVYLCASNLVQGGSTGELFFGEGSRLTVL.

Only one count was recorded for this clonotype. A much larger clone differs from this one at a single base, so this may be a read error. The CDR3: CSARDLRQRSYEQYF. DNA for the CDR3: TGCAGTGCTAGAGATTTGAGGCAAAGGTCCTACGAGCAGTACTTC. V is TRBV20-1 and J is TRBJ2-7; the D is unclear. The CDR3 has 15 residues. Trimming removed 0 bases at V and 1 base at J, with 13 bases between. CDR1 is DFQATT and CDR2 is SNEGSKA in the germline V gene (reference sequence).

Notes on this clonotype: Given a much more abundant clone one base away, this may be a read error. V gene TRBV29-1 combines with J gene TRBJ2-1, with TRBD2 identical over 11 bases. The J call may be in error: the DNA end matches TRBJ2-7 better. The germline V gene encodes CDR1 SQVTM and CDR2 ANQGSEA. CDR3 length: 14 amino acids. The CDR3 DNA reads as TGCAGCGCGGGACTAGCGGCATCCTACAATGAGCAGTACTTC. It specifies CSAGLAASYNEQYF.

V gene TRBV5-1 combines with J gene TRBJ2-1; D is unresolved. This CDR3 has 14 amino acids. V lost 0 bases and J lost 10, with 14 bases in between. Germline V gene data show CDR1 as SGHRS and CDR2 as YFSETQ. CDR3: CASSLALARAEQFF. DNA of the CDR3: TGCGCCAGCAGCTTGGCCTTGGCTCGGGCCGAGCAGTTCTTC. Full variable domain (missing parts from reference TRBV5-1 and TRBJ2-1): KAGVTQTPRYLIKTRGQQVTLSCSPISGHRSVSWYQQTPGQGLQFLFEYFSETQRNKGNFPGRFSGRQFSNSRSEMNVSTLELGDSALYLCASSLALARAEQFFGPGTRLTVL.

The chain joins TRBV4-1 to TRBJ2-3, with a tentative D call TRBD1 (8 bases). The CDR3 is made up of 18 amino acids. With 4 bases removed from V and 5 bases from J, the gap between germline ends came to 25 bases. CDR1 is MGHRA and CDR2 is YSYEKL in the germline V gene. DNA of the CDR3: TGCGCCAGCAGCCCACCGGGCGGGGGCAGGGGGCATCAAGATACGCAGTATTTT. It encodes CASSPPGGGRGHQDTQYF.

This clonotype showed up just once. The chain couples TRBV7-2 to TRBJ1-2, with TRBD1 identical over 8 bases. Germline V lookup: CDR1 SGHTA, CDR2 FQGNSA. Trimming at V came to 2 bases and at J to 2 bases, leaving 7 bases not matched to a gene. The CDR3 has 16 residues. As DNA, the CDR3 is TGTGCCAGCAGCTTACCAGACAGGGGATTGAACTATGGCTACACCTTC. As protein: CASSLPDRGLNYGYTF.

This clonotype was counted many times. Given a much more abundant clone one base away, this may be a read error. The chain combines TRBV12-3 or TRBV12-4 with TRBJ2-1, with D possibly being TRBD2 (5 bases). V lost 5 bases and J lost 8, with 10 bases in between. The CDR3 has 12 amino acids. CDR3 sequence (DNA): TGTGCCAGCAGTGTGAGGGAGTATGAGCAGTTCTTC. This codes for CASSVREYEQFF.

This clonotype turned up a few times. The DNA of the CDR3 is TGTGCCAGCAGCCTCACAGGGCCCGATGAAAAACTGTTTTTT. Protein: CASSLTGPDEKLFF. This rearrangement joins TRBV3-1 to TRBJ1-4, with D tentatively TRBD1 (6 bases). Looked up from germline, CDR1 is LGHDT and CDR2 is YNNKEL (reference sequence). V was clipped by 4 bases and J by 6 bases, with 12 bases between them. The CDR3 consists of 14 residues.

The rearrangement joins TRBV20-1 to TRBJ2-7, with 11 bases matching TRBD1. The J call may not be correct, given that the DNA end is closer to TRBJ2-5. CDR3 length: 16 amino acids. Germline-derived CDR1 and CDR2 are DFQATT and SNEGSKA (reference sequence). CDR3 loop: CSARGSRTGGAETQYF. DNA of the CDR3: TGCAGTGCTAGAGGGTCAAGGACAGGGGGCGCAGAGACCCAGTACTTC.